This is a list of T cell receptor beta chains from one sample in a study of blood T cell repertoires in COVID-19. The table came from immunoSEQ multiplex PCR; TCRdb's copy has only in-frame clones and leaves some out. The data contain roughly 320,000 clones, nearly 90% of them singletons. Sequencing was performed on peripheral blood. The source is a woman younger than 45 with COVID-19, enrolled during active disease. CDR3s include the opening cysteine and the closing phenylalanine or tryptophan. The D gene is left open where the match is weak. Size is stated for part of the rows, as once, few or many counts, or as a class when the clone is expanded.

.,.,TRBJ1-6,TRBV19,TGTGCCAGTAGTATCGGAGCCTATAATTCACCCCTCCACTTT,CASSIGAYNSPLHF
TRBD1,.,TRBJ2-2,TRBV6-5,TGTGCCAGCAGTTCAACAGGGGGTTTTAGCACCGGGGAGCTGTTTTTT,CASSSTGGFSTGELFF
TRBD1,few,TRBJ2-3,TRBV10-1,TGCGCCAGCAGTGGAAACAGGGGAATTGCAGATACGCAGTATTTT,CASSGNRGIADTQYF
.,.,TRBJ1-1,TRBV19,TGTGCCAGTACCCCTTTGGGCATGAACACTGAAGCTTTCTTT,CASTPLGMNTEAFF
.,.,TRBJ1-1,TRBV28,TGTGCCAGCAGTTTAAATCAATGGATCAGGGGCACTGAAGCTTTCTTT,CASSLNQWIRGTEAFF
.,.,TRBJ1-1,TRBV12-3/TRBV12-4,TGTGCCAGCAGTTTTAACAGCAACACTGAAGCTTTCTTT,CASSFNSNTEAFF
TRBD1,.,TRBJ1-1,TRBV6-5,TGTGCCAGCACTAAGACCAGACAGGGCGAAGCTTTCTTT,CASTKTRQGEAFF
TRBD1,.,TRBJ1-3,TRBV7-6,TGTGCCAGCAGCCCGTCGACAGGGCGTCACTCTGGAAACACCATATATTTT,CASSPSTGRHSGNTIYF
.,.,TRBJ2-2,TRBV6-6,TGTGCCAGCAGACCCGCCGGGGGAAGGACCGGGGAGCTGTTTTTT,CASRPAGGRTGELFF
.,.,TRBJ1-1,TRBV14,TGTGCCAGCAGCCACTGGGCCTTCGCTGAAGCTTTCTTT,CASSHWAFAEAFF
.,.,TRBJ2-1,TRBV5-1,TGCGCCAGCAGCTTGGCTTACAATGAGCAGTTCTTC,CASSLAYNEQFF
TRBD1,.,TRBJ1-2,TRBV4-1,TGCGCCAGCAGCCAGCGGACAGGGAACTATGGCTACACCTTC,CASSQRTGNYGYTF
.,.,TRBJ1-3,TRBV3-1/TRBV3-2,TGTGCCAGCAGCCAAGCGACGAGACAGATCCGCTCTGGAAACACCATATATTTT,CASSQATRQIRSGNTIYF